These 25 T cell receptor beta chains came from one sample sequenced in a study of cytomegalovirus exposure and HLA in healthy donors. Here immunoSEQ multiplex PCR was the method, and the copy in TCRdb shows in-frame clones only, minus some. The table has a few hundred thousand clones, almost 90% seen once. Source material: PBMCs. These receptor sequences come from a woman in her late teens or twenties in good health and CMV-seronegative.

This rearrangement joins TRBV4-1 to TRBJ2-7; D possibly corresponds to TRBD2 (5 bases). Trimming shortened V by 4 bases and J by 0 bases, and 13 bases separated the two germline ends. CDR3 length: 15 residues. Germline values: CDR1 MGHRA, CDR2 YSYEKL. The CDR3 is CASSPPDLSSYEQYF. In nucleotides, the CDR3 is TGCGCCAGCAGCCCCCCGGACTTAAGCTCCTACGAGCAGTACTTC.

This clone was seen just once. The chain couples TRBV5-6 to TRBJ2-3; D possibly corresponds to TRBD1 (5 bases). This CDR3 has 16 residues. Germline V CDR1 and CDR2: SGHDT, YYEEEE. The germline V and J ends were trimmed by 1 base and 3 bases, with 15 bases remaining between them. CDR3 sequence reads: CASSLRGAKLTDTQYF. The DNA for the CDR3 is TGTGCCAGCAGCTTGCGTGGGGCTAAGTTAACAGATACGCAGTATTTT.

This chain links TRBV7-8 with TRBJ2-7; the D is unclear. This CDR3 spans 15 amino acids. Trimming took off 1 base at V and 1 base at J, with 11 bases between the two ends. In germline, CDR1 is SGHVS, CDR2 FQNEAQ. The CDR3 DNA reads as TGTGCCAGCAGCTTAGTTGATCGGGTGTCCTACGAGCAGTACGTC. As protein: CASSLVDRVSYEQYV.

The chain joins TRBV4-3 to TRBJ2-5; D call uncertain. The CDR3 covers 15 residues. Trimming cost V 0 bases and J 2 bases, with 10 bases left between them. Germline V gene sequence: CDR1 LGHNA, CDR2 YSLEER. CDR3 region: CASSQDGHRQETQYF. The CDR3 DNA is TGCGCCAGCAGCCAAGATGGGCACCGACAAGAGACCCAGTACTTC.

This chain connects TRBV30 to TRBJ2-5; unclear D gene. Germline V gives CDR1 GTSNPN, CDR2 SVGIG (reference sequence). V gave up 0 bases and J gave up 2 bases, with 4 bases separating them. The CDR3 runs to 12 residues. The CDR3 reads CAWSVAQETQYF. The CDR3 DNA is TGTGCCTGGAGTGTAGCGCAAGAGACCCAGTACTTC.

V gene TRBV11-3 combines with J gene TRBJ2-1; TRBD2 matches 8 bases. Germline values: CDR1 SGHNT, CDR2 YENEEA. J gave up 4 bases and V 2 bases, and 7 bases lay outside the gene matches. The CDR3 sequence is 16 residues long. CDR3 nucleotide sequence: TGTGCCAGCAGCTTACTTCGGACTAGCTTATACAATGAGCAGTTCTTC. It yields the protein CASSLLRTSLYNEQFF. Filled out from reference TRBV11-3 and TRBJ2-1, the complete variable domain reads EAGVVQSPRYKIIEKKQPVAFWCNPISGHNTLYWYLQNLGQGPELLIRYENEEAVDDSQLPKDRFSAERLKGVDSTLKIQPAELGDSAVYLCASSLLRTSLYNEQFFGPGTRLTVL.

The V and J genes are TRBV19 and TRBJ2-3; possibly TRBD1 for D (6 bases). The CDR3 sequence is 14 residues long. Trimming pared 5 bases from V and 0 bases from J, leaving 9 bases between. Germline V CDR1 and CDR2: LNHDA, SQIVND (reference sequence). CDR3 residues: CASSPGQSTDTQYF. The DNA of the CDR3 is TGTGCCAGTAGTCCAGGACAGAGCACAGATACGCAGTATTTT.

This chain connects TRBV27 to TRBJ2-3; no clear D gene. V gave up 6 bases and J gave up 1 base, with 11 bases separating them. Germline CDR1 MNHEY, CDR2 SMNVEV (reference sequence). This CDR3 has 14 amino acids. CDR3 protein: CASSPGPGTDTQYF. CDR3 DNA: TGTGCCAGCAGCCCTGGGCCCGGCACAGATACGCAGTATTTT.

As for this clone: Other DNA sequences of this sample code for an identical CDR3. The rearrangement joins TRBV4-3 to TRBJ1-3; 7 nucleotides align to TRBD1. Unmatched junction bases numbered 4, after V lost 1 base and J lost 4 bases. The CDR3 has 15 residues. The germline V gene encodes CDR1 LGHNA and CDR2 YSLEER. DNA of the CDR3: TGCGCCAGCAGCCAAGGTACAGGGGCAGGAAACACCATATATTTT. This encodes CASSQGTGAGNTIYF.

This chain connects TRBV6-6 to TRBJ1-1; TRBD1 aligns across 12 bases. The CDR3 length is 15 residues. The germline V gene has CDR1 MNHNY and CDR2 SVGAGI (reference sequence). With V trimmed by 6 bases and J by 6 bases, 8 bases remained unmatched. CDR3 in amino acids: CASRTGTGGFAEAFF. The CDR3 DNA reads TGTGCCAGCAGGACCGGGACAGGGGGCTTTGCTGAAGCTTTCTTT.

V and J are TRBV5-1 and TRBJ2-1; D is possibly TRBD2 (7 bases). CDR3 size: 14 residues. Germline V gene sequence: CDR1 SGHRS, CDR2 YFSETQ. V was shortened by 0 bases and J by 8 bases, with 12 bases between the two germline ends. Here the CDR3 reads CASSLDREGDEQFF. The CDR3 DNA reads TGCGCCAGCAGCTTGGACAGGGAGGGCGATGAGCAGTTCTTC.

This rearrangement joins TRBV27 to TRBJ2-7, with a tentative D call TRBD1 (7 bases). V lost 5 bases and J 3 bases, leaving 11 bases between the germline ends. Germline CDR1 MNHEY, CDR2 SMNVEV (reference sequence). This CDR3 region has 13 residues. The CDR3 DNA follows: TGTGCCAGCAGTACGCGGGACAGCTACGAGCAGTACTTC. It is translated as CASSTRDSYEQYF.

The chain links TRBV6-4 to TRBJ1-6; 7 bases are a match to TRBD1. With 0 bases clipped from V and 9 bases from J, the junction kept 2 bases outside the gene matches. The CDR3 extends over 14 amino acids. The germline gives CDR1 MRHNA, CDR2 SNTAGT. CDR3 amino acids: CASSDSRQGSPLHF. CDR3 coding DNA: TGTGCCAGCAGTGACTCACGACAGGGTTCACCCCTCCACTTT.

The chain couples TRBV4-1 to TRBJ2-7; 8 bases agree with TRBD2. Unmatched junction bases numbered 4, after V lost 1 base and J lost 2 bases. In germline, CDR1 is MGHRA, CDR2 YSYEKL. The CDR3 totals 15 residues. CDR3 sequence (DNA): TGCGCCAGCAGCCAAGCGATGACTAGCGCCTACGAGCAGTACTTC. Its protein product is CASSQAMTSAYEQYF.

V is TRBV5-1 and J is TRBJ1-1; weak D call: TRBD1 (6 bases). The germline V and J ends were trimmed by 4 bases and 3 bases, with 13 bases remaining between them. The germline CDR1 and CDR2 sequences are SGHRS and YFSETQ. This CDR3 is 14 amino acids long. CDR3 sequence reads: CASSPGRGDTEAFF. In nucleotides, the CDR3 is TGCGCCAGCAGCCCGGGCAGGGGAGACACTGAAGCTTTCTTT.

V and J are TRBV15 and TRBJ1-5; D unresolved. Germline values: CDR1 LNHNV, CDR2 YYDKDF (reference sequence). This CDR3 is 15 amino acids long. Trimming removed 0 bases from V and 0 bases from J, with 6 bases in between. The CDR3 loop is CATSRDPDSNQPQHF. The CDR3 DNA reads as TGTGCCACCAGCAGAGATCCAGATAGCAATCAGCCCCAGCATTTT.

V gene TRBV6-5 combines with J gene TRBJ2-7, with 10 positions matching TRBD1. The CDR3 is made up of 14 amino acids. Germline V gene data show CDR1 as MNHEY and CDR2 as SVGAGI. V lost 6 bases to trimming and J lost 3 bases; unmatched junction nucleotides: 5. CDR3 amino acids: CASRTGTGVYEQYV. The CDR3 bases are TGTGCCAGCAGAACCGGGACAGGGGTCTACGAGCAGTACGTC.

The rearrangement links TRBV7-9 to TRBJ1-4; weak D call: TRBD1 (6 bases). V lost 6 bases and J 0 bases, leaving 11 bases between the germline ends. This CDR3 spans 15 amino acids. Germline-derived CDR1 and CDR2 are SEHNR and FQNEAQ (reference sequence). The CDR3 nucleotides are TGTGCCAGCAGTTACACAGGGCCAACTAATGAAAAACTGTTTTTT. Translated, it gives CASSYTGPTNEKLFF.

Concerning this clone itself: Other DNA sequences in this sample translate to the same CDR3. V and J are TRBV18 and TRBJ1-2; 8 bases agree with TRBD1. V gave up 3 bases and J gave up 3 bases; unmatched junction bases: 3. Germline CDR1 KGHSH, CDR2 LQKENI. This CDR3 is 14 amino acids long. CDR3 nucleotide sequence: TGTGCCAGCTCACCTGGACAGGGATACTATGGCTACACCTTC. Amino acids: CASSPGQGYYGYTF.

The chain employs TRBV5-1 and TRBJ1-2; 8 bases map to TRBD1. The CDR3 spans 14 residues. Germline V gene lookup returns CDR1 SGHRS and CDR2 YFSETQ. Trimming at V came to 3 bases and at J to 8 bases, leaving 9 bases not matched to a gene. The DNA of the CDR3 is TGCGCCAGCAGCTCCGGACAGGGCCCCGGGGGCTACACCTTC. Translation gives CASSSGQGPGGYTF.

V gene TRBV27 combines with J gene TRBJ1-1; 11 positions match TRBD1. With 0 bases clipped from V and 7 bases from J, the junction kept 10 bases outside the gene matches. CDR1 is MNHEY, CDR2 SMNVEV, per germline (reference sequence). The CDR3 spans 17 residues. Written as DNA, the CDR3 is TGTGCCAGCAGTTTATCGCCCCCGGACAGGGGGCATAATGAAGCTTTCTTT. Translating it yields CASSLSPPDRGHNEAFF.

This chain connects TRBV27 to TRBJ1-4, with TRBD1 matching over 9 bases. The CDR3 loop spans 17 amino acids. After removal of 5 bases from V and 0 bases from J, the junction contained 7 bases not matched to a gene. Germline V gene lookup returns CDR1 MNHEY and CDR2 SMNVEV (reference sequence). CDR3 amino acids: CASSRDREPATNEKLFF. The DNA of the CDR3 is TGTGCCAGCAGTCGGGACAGGGAACCTGCAACTAATGAAAAACTGTTTTTT.

The V call is TRBV6-1, the J call TRBJ2-1, with D possibly being TRBD1 (5 bases). V was shortened by 2 bases and J by 7 bases, with 18 bases between the two germline ends. CDR1 MNHNS and CDR2 SASEGT come from the germline V gene. CDR3 length: 16 amino acids. The CDR3 is CASSESPGLKGNEQFF. DNA of the CDR3: TGTGCCAGCAGTGAAAGTCCAGGGCTAAAGGGGAATGAGCAGTTCTTC.

J is TRBJ2-3 and V is TRBV6-4, with 9 bases lining up with TRBD2. V gave up 5 bases and J gave up 10 bases; unmatched junction bases: 10. This CDR3 region has 14 residues. The V gene's germline CDR1 is MRHNA and CDR2 SNTAGT. CDR3 in DNA: TGTGCCAGCAGTTCTGACGTGCGGGGGGGCCCGCAGTATTTT. Protein product: CASSSDVRGGPQYF.

This chain joins TRBV10-3 and TRBJ2-2, with D hard to call. The V end lost 3 bases, the J end lost 0 bases, and 8 bases lay between the germline ends. CDR1 is ENHRY, CDR2 SYGVKD, per germline. This CDR3 has 15 amino acids. CDR3 coding DNA: TGTGCCATCAGTGATCAAGCCGCGAACACCGGGGAGCTGTTTTTT. Translating it yields CAISDQAANTGELFF.